This TCR beta chain was profiled in a study of T cell repertoires in cytomegalovirus infection. Study summary: Recently described HLA-C-restricted plus well-studied HLA-B-restricted CMV epitopes were used. Evidence of both CMV infection and a matching HLA type came from public TCR beta signatures. General observations from the study: Predominance within the ex vivo response was attributable to HLA-C-restricted CMV-specific TCR beta clonotypes. Based on cumulative public TCR beta family frequency, carriers of CMV plus the relevant HLA were identified.

TCRdb re-called the reads with MiXCR, one entry per CDR3 protein. This sample carries about 830,000 distinct CDR3 sequences, about 30% of them seen once, and the ten largest clones take approximately 13%. The CDR3 contains 18 residues. Looked up from germline, CDR1 is SGHVT and CDR2 is SQSDAQ. V lost 5 bases to trimming and J lost 9 bases, with 29 bases between them. Concerning this clonotype itself: As yet, its antigen is unknown.

The rearrangement uses TRBV7-4 and TRBJ1-5; the D gene is possibly TRBD1 (6 bases). This receptor was taken from a human donor in good health (CMV status not recorded). Some clones in this sample may be carry-over from other donors' samples. Sequencing used cultured CD8+ T cells from PBMCs, obtained from culture after CMV antigen stimulation. The CDR3 here is CASSGAGRPGGQLMPQHF. The CDR3 DNA follows: TGTGCCAGCAGCGGGGCGGGGCGCCCCGGGGGCCAATTGATGCCCCAGCATTTT.